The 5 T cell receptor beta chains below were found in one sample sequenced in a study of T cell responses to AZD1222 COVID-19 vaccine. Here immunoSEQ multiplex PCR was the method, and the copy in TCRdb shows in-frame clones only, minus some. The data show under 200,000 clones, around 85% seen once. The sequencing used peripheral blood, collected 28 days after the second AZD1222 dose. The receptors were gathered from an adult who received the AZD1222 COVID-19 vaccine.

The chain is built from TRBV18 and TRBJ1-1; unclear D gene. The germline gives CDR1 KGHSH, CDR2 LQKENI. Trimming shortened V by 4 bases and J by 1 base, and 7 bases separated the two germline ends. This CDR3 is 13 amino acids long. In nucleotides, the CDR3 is TGTGCCAGCTCACTATTAGGGAACACTGAAGCTTTCTTT. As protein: CASSLLGNTEAFF.

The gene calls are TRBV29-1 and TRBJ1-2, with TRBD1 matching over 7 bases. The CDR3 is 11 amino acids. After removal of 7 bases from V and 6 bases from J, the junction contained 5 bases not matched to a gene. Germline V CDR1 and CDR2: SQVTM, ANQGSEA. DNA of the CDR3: TGCAGCGAAAAAACAGGGGATGGCTACACCTTC. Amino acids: CSEKTGDGYTF.

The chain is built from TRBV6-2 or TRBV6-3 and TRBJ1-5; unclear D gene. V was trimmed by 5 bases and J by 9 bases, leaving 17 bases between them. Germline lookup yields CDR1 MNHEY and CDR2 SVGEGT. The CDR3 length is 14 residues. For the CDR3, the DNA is TGTGCCAGCAGTGCGGCGGGCTCCGAGCGGCCCCAGCATTTT. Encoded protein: CASSAAGSERPQHF.

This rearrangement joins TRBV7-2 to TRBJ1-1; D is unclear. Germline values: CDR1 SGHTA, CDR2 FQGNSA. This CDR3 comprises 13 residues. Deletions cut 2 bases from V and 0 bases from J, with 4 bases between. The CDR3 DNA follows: TGTGCCAGCAGCTTATACATGAACACTGAAGCTTTCTTT. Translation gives CASSLYMNTEAFF. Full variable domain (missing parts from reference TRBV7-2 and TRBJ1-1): GAGVSQSPSNKVTEKGKDVELRCDPISGHTALYWYRQSLGQGLEFLIYFQGNSAPDKSGLPSDRFSAERTGGSVSTLTIQRTQQEDSAVYLCASSLYMNTEAFFGQGTRLTVV.

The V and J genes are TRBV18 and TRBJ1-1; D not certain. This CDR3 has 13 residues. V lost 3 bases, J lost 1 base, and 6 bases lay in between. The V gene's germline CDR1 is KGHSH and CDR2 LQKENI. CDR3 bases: TGTGCCAGCTCACCTACAAGGAACACTGAAGCTTTCTTT. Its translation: CASSPTRNTEAFF.